This T cell receptor (beta chain) comes out of a study of blood T cell repertoires in COVID-19. Study background: Sites across the United States, Italy and Spain contributed samples from acute and convalescent COVID-19. T cells, B-cell-depleted T cells, or PBMCs supplied cDNA or gDNA.

Germline V gene sequence: CDR1 LGHDT, CDR2 YNNKEL (reference sequence). Trimming shortened V by 4 bases and J by 3 bases, and 16 bases separated the two germline ends. This CDR3 is 16 amino acids long. As originally analysed: Scientists estimated how many nucleated cells there were by amplifying reference gene primers. TCRdb's copy holds only in-frame clones and misses some; the assay was immunoSEQ multiplex PCR. V and J calls and clone size are those listed in that table; D and trimming were worked out from the DNA. This sample has over 80,000 clones, with about nine tenths found just once. The sequencing sample was made of peripheral blood. V is TRBV3-1 (or the pseudogene TRBV3-2) and J is TRBJ1-5; TRBD1 might be the D (5 bases). The receptor's source is a man aged 45-65 years with acute or convalescent COVID-19. The CDR3 reads CASSPGTSLVNQPQHF. CDR3 DNA sequence: TGTGCCAGCAGCCCCGGGACTTCCCTAGTCAATCAGCCCCAGCATTTT.